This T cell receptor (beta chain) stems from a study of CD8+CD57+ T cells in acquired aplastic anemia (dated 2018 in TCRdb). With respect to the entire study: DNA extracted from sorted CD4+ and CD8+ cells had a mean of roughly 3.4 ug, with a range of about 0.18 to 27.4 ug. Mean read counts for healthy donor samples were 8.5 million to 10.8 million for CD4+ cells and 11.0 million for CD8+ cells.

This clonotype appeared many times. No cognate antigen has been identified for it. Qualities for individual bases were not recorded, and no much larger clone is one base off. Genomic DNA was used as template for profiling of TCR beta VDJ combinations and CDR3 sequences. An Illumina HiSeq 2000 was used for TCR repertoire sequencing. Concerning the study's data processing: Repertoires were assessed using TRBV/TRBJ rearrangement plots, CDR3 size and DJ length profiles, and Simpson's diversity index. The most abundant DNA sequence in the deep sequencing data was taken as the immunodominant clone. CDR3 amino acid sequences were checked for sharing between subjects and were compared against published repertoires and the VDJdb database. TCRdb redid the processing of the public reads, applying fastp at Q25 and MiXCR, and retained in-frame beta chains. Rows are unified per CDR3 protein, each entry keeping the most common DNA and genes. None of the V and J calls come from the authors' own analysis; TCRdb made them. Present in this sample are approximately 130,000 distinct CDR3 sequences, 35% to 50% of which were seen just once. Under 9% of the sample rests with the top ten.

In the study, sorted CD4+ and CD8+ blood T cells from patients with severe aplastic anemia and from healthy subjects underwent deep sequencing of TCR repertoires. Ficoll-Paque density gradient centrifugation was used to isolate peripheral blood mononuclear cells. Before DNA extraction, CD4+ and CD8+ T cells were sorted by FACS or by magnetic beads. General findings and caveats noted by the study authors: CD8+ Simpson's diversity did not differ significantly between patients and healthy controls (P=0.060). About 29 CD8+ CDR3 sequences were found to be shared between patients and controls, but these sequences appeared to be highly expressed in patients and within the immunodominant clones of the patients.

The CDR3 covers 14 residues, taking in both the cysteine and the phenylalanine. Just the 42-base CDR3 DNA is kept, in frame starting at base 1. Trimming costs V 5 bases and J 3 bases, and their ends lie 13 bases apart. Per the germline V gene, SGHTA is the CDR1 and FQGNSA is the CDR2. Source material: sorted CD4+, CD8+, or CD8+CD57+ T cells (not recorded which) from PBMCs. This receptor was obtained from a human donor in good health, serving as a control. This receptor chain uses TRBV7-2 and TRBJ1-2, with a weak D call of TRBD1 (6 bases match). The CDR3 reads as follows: CASSPSTGHYGYTF. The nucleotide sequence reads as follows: TGTGCCAGCAGCCCCTCGACAGGACACTATGGCTACACCTTC.